This TCR beta chain originates from a study of cytomegalovirus exposure and HLA in healthy donors. Whole-study findings and limits: Immune exposure information available was restricted to CMV serostatus.

V lost 1 base to trimming and J lost 8 bases, with 15 bases between them. CDR1 is LGHNA and CDR2 is YSLEER in the germline V gene. The CDR3 sequence is 15 residues long. PCR used 60 Vbeta primers and 13 Jbeta primers. TCRdb's table, derived via immunoSEQ multiplex PCR, lists solely in-frame clones and lacks some. The sample contains 73,000 or so clones, around 77% of which appear only once. As concerns this clone: The antigen is not known.

The sample consisted of PBMCs. This chain joins TRBV4-3 and TRBJ2-1; possible D gene TRBD1, 5 bases. The TCR was taken from a middle-aged man in good health and CMV-seronegative. The DNA of the CDR3 is TGCGCCAGCAGCCAAGCTTCGTCAGGGCGAGATGAGCAGTTCTTC. Translating it yields CASSQASSGRDEQFF.